This T cell receptor (beta chain) is drawn from a study of blood T cell repertoires in COVID-19. Study summary: From the United States, Italy and Spain came samples of acute and convalescent COVID-19. Nucleic acid was either cDNA or gDNA, and it came from T cells, B-cell-depleted T cells, or PBMCs.

As originally analysed: Amplification from reference gene primers served as the basis for estimated nucleated cell counts. Method: immunoSEQ multiplex PCR; TCRdb's copy keeps in-frame clones and lacks some. That table supplies the V and J calls and clone size; D and trimming were determined from the DNA. The data show tens of thousands of clones, about four fifths seen once. This CDR3 spans 13 amino acids. V lost 2 bases and J 4 bases, leaving 6 bases between the germline ends. Germline values: CDR1 SGHTA, CDR2 FQGNSA. The sample comprised peripheral blood. This sequence joins TRBV7-2 and TRBJ1-5; D gene unclear. This receptor was obtained from a woman aged 80 or older with acute or convalescent COVID-19. CDR3 nucleotide sequence: TGTGCCAGCAGCTTACAGGAAAATCAGCCCCAGCATTTT. It specifies CASSLQENQPQHF.